This TCR beta chain originates from a study of blood T cells in healthy people across ages. A second about 7 to 11 cycle PCR used barcoded and J-beta primers. Using its own MiXCR run on the 5' RACE reads, TCRdb lists one record per CDR3 protein. The data show 600,000 or so distinct CDR3 sequences, around half seen once. This clonotype has a handful of counts. Antigen: not known. The germline V gene has CDR1 SGHTA and CDR2 FQGNSA. V lost 1 base and J 2 bases, leaving 9 bases between the germline ends. This CDR3 comprises 14 residues. General study results and limits: Roughly linear declines in TCR beta diversity per million T cells occurred with age. No conclusive comparison of naive versus antigen-experienced cells was possible with unsorted PBMCs.

Total RNA was extracted at no less than 5.5 micrograms per sample. The sequence came from a man at least 80 years old in good health. This sequence joins TRBV7-2 and TRBJ2-7; D remains unclear. Sequences were obtained from blood. The CDR3 coding sequence is TGTGCCAGCAGCTTAGATCCAGTAACCTACGAGCAGTACTTC. This gives the protein CASSLDPVTYEQYF.